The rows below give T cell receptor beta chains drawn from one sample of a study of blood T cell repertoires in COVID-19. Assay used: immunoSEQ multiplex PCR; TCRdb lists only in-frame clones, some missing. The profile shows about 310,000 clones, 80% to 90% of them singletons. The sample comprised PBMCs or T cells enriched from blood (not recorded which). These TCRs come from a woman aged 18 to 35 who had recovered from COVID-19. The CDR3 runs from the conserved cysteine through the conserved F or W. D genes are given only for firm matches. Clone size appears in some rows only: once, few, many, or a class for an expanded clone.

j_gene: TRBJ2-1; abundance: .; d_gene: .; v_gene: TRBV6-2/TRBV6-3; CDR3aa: CASSFSGLSSYNEQFF; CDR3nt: TGTGCCAGCAGTTTCTCGGGACTCAGCTCCTACAATGAGCAGTTCTTC
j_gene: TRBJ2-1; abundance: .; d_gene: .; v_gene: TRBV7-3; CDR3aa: CASSFQGGNEQFF; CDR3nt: TGTGCCAGCAGCTTTCAGGGAGGCAATGAGCAGTTCTTC
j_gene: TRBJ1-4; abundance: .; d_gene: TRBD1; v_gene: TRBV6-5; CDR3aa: CASRTGELTNEKLFF; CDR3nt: TGTGCCAGCAGGACAGGGGAGTTAACTAATGAAAAACTGTTTTTT
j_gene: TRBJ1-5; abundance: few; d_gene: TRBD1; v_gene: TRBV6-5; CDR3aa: CASDRTGDSNQPQHF; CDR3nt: TGTGCCAGCGACCGGACAGGGGACAGCAATCAGCCCCAGCATTTT
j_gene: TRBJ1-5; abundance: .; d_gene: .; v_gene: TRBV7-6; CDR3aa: CASSLAGDQPQHF; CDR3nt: TGTGCCAGCAGCTTAGCCGGGGATCAGCCCCAGCATTTT
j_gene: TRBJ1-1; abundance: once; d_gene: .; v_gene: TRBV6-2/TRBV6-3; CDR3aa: CASSMSQGWTEAFF; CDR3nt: TGTGCCAGCAGTATGTCACAGGGATGGACTGAAGCTTTCTTT
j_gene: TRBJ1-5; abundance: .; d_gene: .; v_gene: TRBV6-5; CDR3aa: CASSPLVYQPQHF; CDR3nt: TGTGCCAGCAGTCCCCTCGTTTATCAGCCCCAGCATTTT
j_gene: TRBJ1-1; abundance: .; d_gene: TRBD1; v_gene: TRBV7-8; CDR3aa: CASSNRGGQGSTEAFF; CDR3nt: TGTGCCAGCAGCAACAGAGGGGGACAGGGAAGTACTGAAGCTTTCTTT
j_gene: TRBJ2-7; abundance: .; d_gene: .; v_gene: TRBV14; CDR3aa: CASSQDDSPYSYEQYF; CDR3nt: TGTGCCAGCAGCCAAGATGATAGCCCCTACTCCTACGAGCAGTACTTC
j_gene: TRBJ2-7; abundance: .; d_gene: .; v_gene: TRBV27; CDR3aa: CASSPPGTYYEQYF; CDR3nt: TGTGCCAGCAGTCCCCCCGGGACATACTACGAGCAGTACTTC
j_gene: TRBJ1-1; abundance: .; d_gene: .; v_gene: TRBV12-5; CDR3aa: CASRGATKAFF; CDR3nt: TGTGCTAGTCGGGGGGCCACTAAGGCTTTCTTT
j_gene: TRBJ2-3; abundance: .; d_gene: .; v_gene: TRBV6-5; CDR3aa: CASSYSLAWDTQYF; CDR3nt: TGTGCCAGCAGTTACTCTCTAGCGTGGGATACGCAGTATTTT
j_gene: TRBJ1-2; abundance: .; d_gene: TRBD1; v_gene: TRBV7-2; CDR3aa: CASSLIPGQGGYGYTF; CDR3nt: TGTGCCAGCAGCTTAATACCGGGACAGGGGGGGTATGGCTACACCTTC
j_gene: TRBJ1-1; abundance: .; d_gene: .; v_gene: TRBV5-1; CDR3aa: CASSRGGLQKTEAFF; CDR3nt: TGCGCCAGCAGCCGAGGGGGACTACAAAAGACTGAAGCTTTCTTT
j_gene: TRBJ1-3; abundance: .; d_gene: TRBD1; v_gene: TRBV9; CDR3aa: CASSVQGFDTIYF; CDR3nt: TGTGCCAGCAGTGTACAGGGGTTTGACACCATATATTTT
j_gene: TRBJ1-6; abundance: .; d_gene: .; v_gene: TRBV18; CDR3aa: CASSPRETTGLLHF; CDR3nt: TGTGCCAGCTCACCACGCGAAACAACAGGGCTCCTCCACTTT
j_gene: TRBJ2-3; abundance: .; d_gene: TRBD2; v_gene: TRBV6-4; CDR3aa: CASRRTSGVDTQYF; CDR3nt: TGTGCCAGCAGGAGGACTAGCGGGGTAGATACGCAGTATTTT
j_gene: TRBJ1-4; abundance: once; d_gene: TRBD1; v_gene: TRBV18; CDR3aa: CASSLDRAVVEKLFF; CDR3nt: TGTGCCAGCTCACTAGACAGGGCGGTGGTGGAAAAACTGTTTTTT
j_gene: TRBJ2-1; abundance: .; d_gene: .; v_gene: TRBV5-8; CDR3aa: CASSWGPASWFF; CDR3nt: TGTGCCAGCAGCTGGGGGCCAGCGAGTTGGTTCTTC
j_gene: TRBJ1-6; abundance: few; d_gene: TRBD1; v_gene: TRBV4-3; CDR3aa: CASSQDHSAGGGSPLHF; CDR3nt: TGCGCCAGCAGCCAAGATCACTCGGCAGGGGGCGGTTCACCCCTCCACTTT
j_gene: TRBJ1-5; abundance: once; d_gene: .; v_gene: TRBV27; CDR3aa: CASSSLTELYSNQPQHF; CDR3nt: TGTGCCAGCAGTTCCCTTACAGAGCTCTATAGCAATCAGCCCCAGCATTTT
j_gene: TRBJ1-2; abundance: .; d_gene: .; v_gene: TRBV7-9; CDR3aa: CASRPGTGRDYGYTF; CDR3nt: TGTGCCAGCAGACCCGGGACCGGGAGGGACTATGGCTACACCTTC
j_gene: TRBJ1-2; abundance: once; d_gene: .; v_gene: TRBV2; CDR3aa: CASSGGQNYGYTF; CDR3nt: TGTGCCAGCAGTGGCGGACAGAACTATGGCTACACCTTC
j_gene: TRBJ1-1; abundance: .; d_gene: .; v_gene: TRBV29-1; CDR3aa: CSVAGTLQAFF; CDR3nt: TGCAGCGTTGCAGGGACTCTACAAGCTTTCTTT
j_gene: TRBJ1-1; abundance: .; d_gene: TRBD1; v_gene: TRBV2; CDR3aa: CASGGTGGFGTEAFF; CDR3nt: TGTGCCAGCGGAGGGACAGGGGGTTTTGGTACTGAAGCTTTCTTT
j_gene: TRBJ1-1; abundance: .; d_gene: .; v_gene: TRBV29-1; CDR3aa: CSVDSVSQATEAFF; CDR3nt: TGCAGCGTTGATTCAGTCAGTCAGGCCACTGAAGCTTTCTTT
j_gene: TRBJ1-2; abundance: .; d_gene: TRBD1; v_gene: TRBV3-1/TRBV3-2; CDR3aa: CASTQNRGGGYTF; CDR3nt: TGTGCCAGCACCCAGAACAGGGGCGGTGGCTACACCTTC
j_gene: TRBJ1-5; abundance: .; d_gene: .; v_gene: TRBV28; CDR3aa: CASSRPDRFNQPQHF; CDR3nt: TGTGCCAGCAGCCGGCCTGACAGGTTTAATCAGCCCCAGCATTTT
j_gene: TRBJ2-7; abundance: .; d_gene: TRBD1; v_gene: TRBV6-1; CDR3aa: CASSPTGPYEQYF; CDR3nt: TGTGCCAGCAGCCCGACAGGGCCCTACGAGCAGTACTTC
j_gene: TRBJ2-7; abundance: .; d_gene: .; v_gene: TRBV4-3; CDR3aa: CASSQDFSARGEQYF; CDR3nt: TGCGCCAGCAGCCAAGATTTCAGCGCTCGGGGCGAGCAGTACTTC
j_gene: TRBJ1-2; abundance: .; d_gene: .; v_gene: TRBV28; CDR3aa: CASGRRLENYGYTF; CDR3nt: TGTGCCAGCGGCCGTCGACTCGAGAACTATGGCTACACCTTC
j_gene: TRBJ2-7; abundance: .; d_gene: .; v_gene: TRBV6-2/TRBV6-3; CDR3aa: CASSNLLAATYEQYF; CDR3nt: TGTGCCAGCAGTAATCTACTAGCCGCAACCTACGAGCAGTACTTC
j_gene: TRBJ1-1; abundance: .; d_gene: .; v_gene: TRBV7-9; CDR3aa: CASSLRAGMNTEAFF; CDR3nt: TGTGCCAGCAGCTTACGGGCAGGGATGAACACTGAAGCTTTCTTT
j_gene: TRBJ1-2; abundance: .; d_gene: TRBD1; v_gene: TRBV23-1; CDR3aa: CASSQSENRGIYGYTF; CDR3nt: TGCGCCAGCAGTCAATCGGAAAACAGGGGGATCTATGGCTACACCTTC
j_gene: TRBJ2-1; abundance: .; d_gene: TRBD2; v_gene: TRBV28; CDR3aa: CASSPMGRASGSYEQFF; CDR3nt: TGTGCCAGCAGTCCCATGGGGCGGGCTAGCGGGAGCTATGAGCAGTTCTTC
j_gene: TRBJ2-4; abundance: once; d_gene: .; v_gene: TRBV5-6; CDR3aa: CASSPLGSPAKNIQYF; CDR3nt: TGTGCCAGCAGCCCTTTGGGCAGCCCAGCCAAAAACATTCAGTACTTC
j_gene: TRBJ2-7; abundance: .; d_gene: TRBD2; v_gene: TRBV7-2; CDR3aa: CASSFSGSGSYEQYF; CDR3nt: TGTGCCAGCAGCTTCAGCGGGAGCGGCTCCTACGAGCAGTACTTC
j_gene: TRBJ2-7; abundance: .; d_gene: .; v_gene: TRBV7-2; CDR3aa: CASSLGRTVSGYEQYF; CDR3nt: TGTGCCAGCAGCTTAGGGAGGACAGTTTCGGGATACGAGCAGTACTTC
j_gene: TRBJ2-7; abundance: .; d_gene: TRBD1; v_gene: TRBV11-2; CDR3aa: CASSLAGGGQYF; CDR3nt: TGTGCCAGCAGCCTCGCAGGGGGCGGGCAGTACTTC
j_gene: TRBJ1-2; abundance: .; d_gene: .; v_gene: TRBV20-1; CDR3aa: CSLNPQGSYTF; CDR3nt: TGCAGCCTCAACCCCCAGGGTAGCTACACCTTC
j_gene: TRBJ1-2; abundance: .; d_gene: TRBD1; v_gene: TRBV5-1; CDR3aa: CASSLGGSHYGYTF; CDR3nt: TGCGCCAGCAGCCTAGGGGGCAGCCACTATGGCTACACCTTC
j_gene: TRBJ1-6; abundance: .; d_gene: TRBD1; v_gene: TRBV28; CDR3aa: CASSLYGTGSQYDSPLHF; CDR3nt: TGTGCCAGCAGTTTATATGGGACAGGGAGTCAGTATGATTCACCCCTCCACTTT
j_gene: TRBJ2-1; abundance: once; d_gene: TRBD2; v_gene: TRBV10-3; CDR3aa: CAIMAGTSDRWGQFF; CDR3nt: TGTGCCATTATGGCCGGGACTAGCGACCGTTGGGGGCAGTTCTTC
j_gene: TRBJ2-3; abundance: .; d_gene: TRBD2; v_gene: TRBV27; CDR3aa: CASSSRLAGFGDTQYF; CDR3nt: TGTGCCAGCAGTTCCCGACTAGCGGGTTTTGGAGATACGCAGTATTTT
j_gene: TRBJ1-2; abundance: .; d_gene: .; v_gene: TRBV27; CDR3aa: CASSLRGGYGYTF; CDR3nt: TGTGCCAGCAGTTTAAGGGGGGGCTATGGCTACACCTTC
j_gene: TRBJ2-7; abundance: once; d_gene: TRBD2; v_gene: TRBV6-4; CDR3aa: CASSEGTSSSICEQYF; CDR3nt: TGTGCCAGCAGTGAAGGGACTAGCTCGTCAATCTGCGAGCAGTACTTC